This T cell receptor beta chain was sequenced during a study of CD8 T cells in Susac syndrome. Germline V gives CDR1 LGHNT, CDR2 FRNRAP. This CDR3 has 13 amino acids. Trimming shortened V by 3 bases and J by 1 base, and 7 bases separated the two germline ends. The RNA input was 0.5 to 1 ug, and it was reverse transcribed with random hexamers. TCRdb re-analysed the immunoSEQ multiplex PCR reads in MiXCR, keeping a single row per CDR3 protein. The sample carries approximately 94,000 distinct CDR3 sequences, 95% recorded once. The sequence derives from a human donor with Susac syndrome. The chain joins TRBV12-5 to TRBJ2-7; D unresolved. The sequenced material came from CD8+ T cells from PBMCs. Here the CDR3 DNA reads TGTGCTAGTGGTTTTACCAGTTCCTACGAGCAGTACTTC. This translates into CASGFTSSYEQYF.